The 13 T cell receptor beta chains below all came from one sample that was sequenced in a study of cytomegalovirus exposure and HLA in healthy donors. Primers included in the PCR were 60 Vbeta and 13 Jbeta primers. The method was immunoSEQ multiplex PCR; TCRdb's version includes in-frame clones alone and lacks a portion of them. Among roughly 260,000 clones, around four fifths were seen once, and the ten largest hold about 2%. Sequencing input: PBMCs. The receptor source for this set is a woman in her forties in good health and CMV-seropositive.

The rearrangement links TRBV5-6 to TRBJ1-2; D uncertain. The germline V gene has CDR1 SGHDT and CDR2 YYEEEE. V gave up 2 bases and J gave up 7 bases, with 9 bases separating them. CDR3 length: 12 amino acids. CDR3 sequence reads: CASSFLGSGYTF. CDR3 in DNA: TGTGCCAGCAGCTTCTTGGGCAGTGGCTACACCTTC.

The V call is TRBV30, the J call TRBJ2-7; TRBD1 agrees at 11 bases. Germline CDR1 reads GTSNPN; CDR2 reads SVGIG (reference sequence). V lost 0 bases, J lost 5 bases, and 3 bases stayed unmatched. The CDR3 is 14 amino acids. CDR3 residues: CAWSVDRGHHEQYF. CDR3 sequence (DNA): TGTGCCTGGAGTGTGGACAGGGGGCACCACGAGCAGTACTTC.

The rearrangement links TRBV5-6 to TRBJ1-5, with D uncertain. Deletions cut 4 bases from V and 3 bases from J, with 8 bases between. Germline CDR1 reads SGHDT; CDR2 reads YYEEEE. CDR3 length equals 13 residues. The CDR3 protein is CASSLVSNQPQHF. CDR3 sequence (DNA): TGTGCCAGCAGCCTGGTCTCCAATCAGCCCCAGCATTTT.

This clone was recorded once. The chain combines TRBV30 with TRBJ1-5, with D perhaps matching TRBD1 (5 bases). The CDR3 sequence is 13 residues long. The V and J ends lost 2 bases and 5 bases respectively, with 10 bases between them. CDR1 and CDR2 from the germline V gene are GTSNPN and SVGIG (reference sequence). Written as DNA, the CDR3 is TGTGCCTGGAGTTCGGGGGATTATCAGCCCCAGCATTTT. Translating gives CAWSSGDYQPQHF.

This chain uses TRBV9 with TRBJ2-7, with D perhaps TRBD1 (6 bases). Germline-derived CDR1 and CDR2 are SGDLS and YYNGEE. Trimming removed 1 base from V and 2 bases from J, with 13 bases in between. CDR3 length equals 15 residues. The CDR3 DNA reads TGTGCCAGCAGCGTAATCCCGGACAGAGCCTACGAGCAGTACTTC. Its translation: CASSVIPDRAYEQYF.

The rearrangement uses TRBV10-3 and TRBJ2-1, with 14 bases identical to TRBD2. CDR3 length: 16 residues. J lost 10 bases, V lost 2 bases, and 7 bases had no gene match. Looked up from germline, CDR1 is ENHRY and CDR2 is SYGVKD. The CDR3: CAISEEGLAGGMEQFF. The CDR3 DNA is TGTGCCATCAGTGAGGAAGGACTAGCGGGAGGTATGGAGCAGTTCTTC.

This clone was counted once. J is TRBJ1-5 and V is TRBV19, with 9 bases lining up with TRBD1. V lost 1 base and J lost 6; bases outside the gene matches: 7. This CDR3 has 16 residues. The germline V gene has CDR1 LNHDA and CDR2 SQIVND (reference sequence). The CDR3 reads CASSIGWGTGSQPQHF. CDR3 DNA: TGTGCCAGTAGTATAGGGTGGGGGACAGGGTCTCAGCCCCAGCATTTT. Complete variable domain (other parts from reference TRBV19 and TRBJ1-5): DGGITQSPKYLFRKEGQNVTLSCEQNLNHDAMYWYRQDPGQGLRLIYYSQIVNDFQKGDIAEGYSVSREKKESFPLTVTSAQKNPTAFYLCASSIGWGTGSQPQHFGDGTRLSIL.

The chain has TRBV4-3 and TRBJ2-6; TRBD1 matches 9 bases. Germline CDR1 is LGHNA and CDR2 is YSLEER. Trimming at V came to 1 base and at J to 4 bases, leaving 11 bases not matched to a gene. The CDR3 is 19 amino acids. CDR3 sequence: CASSQGRGQGFSGANVLTF. The CDR3 DNA reads TGCGCCAGCAGCCAAGGTCGTGGACAGGGGTTCTCCGGGGCCAACGTCCTGACTTTC.

This clone has a single count. The CDR3 DNA is TGTGCCAGTAGTCTCGACAGGGGCAGGGGGACTGAAGCTTTCTTT. Translating gives CASSLDRGRGTEAFF. V usage is TRBV19 and J usage is TRBJ1-1; TRBD1 aligns across 8 bases. The CDR3 runs to 15 residues. V was clipped by 5 bases and J by 5 bases; unmatched bases: 10. The germline V gene has CDR1 LNHDA and CDR2 SQIVND (reference sequence).

The chain joins TRBV6-5 to TRBJ2-1; 11 nucleotides match TRBD2. CDR1 and CDR2 (germline): MNHEY, SVGAGI. CDR3 length: 15 residues. After removal of 5 bases from V and 9 bases from J, the junction contained 9 bases not matched to a gene. The DNA of the CDR3 is TGTGCCAGCAGTACCTCCGGGACTAGCGGACTTGAGCAGTTCTTC. It yields the protein CASSTSGTSGLEQFF.

The chain combines TRBV7-9 with TRBJ2-1, with a possible D match to TRBD1 (6 bases). CDR3 length: 12 residues. Trimming stripped 2 bases from V and 10 bases from J, with 9 bases between. The germline V gene has CDR1 SEHNR and CDR2 FQNEAQ (reference sequence). The CDR3 coding sequence is TGTGCCAGCAGCTTACTGGGGGCGGAGCAGTTCTTC. It specifies CASSLLGAEQFF.

This chain connects TRBV6-5 to TRBJ2-1; D gene ambiguous. From germline, CDR1 is MNHEY and CDR2 SVGAGI. Trimming removed 4 bases at V and 0 bases at J, with 10 bases between. This CDR3 has 15 amino acids. The CDR3: CASSLTQSSYNEQFF. CDR3 DNA: TGTGCCAGCAGTTTGACTCAGAGCTCCTACAATGAGCAGTTCTTC.

CDR3 loop: CASSLPPGGRQETQYF. The CDR3 DNA reads TGTGCCAGCAGCCTCCCCCCTGGCGGGAGGCAAGAGACCCAGTACTTC. This sequence joins TRBV7-2 and TRBJ2-5; the match to TRBD2 covers 8 bases. Germline V lookup: CDR1 SGHTA, CDR2 FQGNSA. CDR3 size: 16 residues. J lost 2 bases, V lost 5 bases, and 10 bases had no gene match.